The rows below give T cell receptor beta chains drawn from one sample of a study of blood T cells in healthy people across ages. TCRdb reprocessed the 5' RACE reads with MiXCR, giving one entry per CDR3 protein. The sample contains around 280,000 distinct CDR3 sequences, roughly 26% of which appear only once. Material: blood. The origin of the receptors is a woman in her seventies in good health. Both conserved end residues are part of each CDR3. D genes are given only for firm matches. Rows may omit the clone size; those that give it use once, few, many or a size class.

d_gene,abundance,j_gene,v_gene,CDR3nt,CDR3aa
-,few,TRBJ1-5,TRBV6-2/TRBV6-3,TGTGCCAGCAGTGGGGGGAGCAATCAGCCCCAGCATTTT,CASSGGSNQPQHF
-,few,TRBJ2-5,TRBV15,TGTGCCACCAGCAGAGGATTGTGGGAGACCCAGTACTTC,CATSRGLWETQYF
TRBD2,-,TRBJ2-7,TRBV11-2,TGTGCCAGCAGCTCTTTACCCGGGACTAGCAGAGCCTACGAGCAGTACTTC,CASSSLPGTSRAYEQYF
TRBD2,many,TRBJ2-1,TRBV28,TGTGCCAGCAGTTTAGGAGGGACTAGCGGGTTCAATGAGCAGTTCTTC,CASSLGGTSGFNEQFF
-,few,TRBJ2-1,TRBV10-2,TGCGCCAGCAGTGTCGGCAGGGGACCCTACAATGAGCAGTTCTTC,CASSVGRGPYNEQFF
-,-,TRBJ1-5,TRBV19,TGTGCCAGTAGTATCGGGGGGCTGAATCAGCCCCAGCATTTT,CASSIGGLNQPQHF
-,-,TRBJ2-7,TRBV5-1,TGCGCCAGCAGGCCTCCGGGACTTCCATACGAGCAGTACTTC,CASRPPGLPYEQYF
-,few,TRBJ2-5,TRBV5-4,TGTGCCAGCAGCTTAACGGGGAGTTACCAAGAGACCCAGTACTTC,CASSLTGSYQETQYF
-,-,TRBJ1-4,TRBV3-1,TGTGCCAGCAGCCAAGATGGGCGAAATTATGAAAAACTGTTTTTT,CASSQDGRNYEKLFF
-,-,TRBJ2-4,TRBV6-2/TRBV6-3,TGTGCCAGCAGTTACGGCGGAGGGGAAGCCAAAAACATTCAGTACTTC,CASSYGGGEAKNIQYF
-,-,TRBJ2-2,TRBV20-1,TGCAGTGCCCATCGACGGTTTGAGGCCGGGGAGCTGTTTTTT,CSAHRRFEAGELFF
-,few,TRBJ2-7,TRBV21-1,TGTGCCAGCAGCAAACCGAAATTGACAGGGGGCGACGAGCAGTACTTC,CASSKPKLTGGDEQYF
TRBD1,-,TRBJ1-4,TRBV12-3/TRBV12-4,TGTACCAGCAGACAGATCCCAGGGGGAACTAATGAAAAACTGTTTTTT,CTSRQIPGGTNEKLFF
-,few,TRBJ1-6,TRBV7-3,TGTGCCAGCAGCCTGGCTCCGGGGGTCTCACCCCTCCACTTT,CASSLAPGVSPLHF
TRBD2,-,TRBJ2-2,TRBV7-3,TGTGCCAGCAGCCGCGGTGGACTAGGCGACACCGGGGAGCTGTTTTTT,CASSRGGLGDTGELFF
-,few,TRBJ1-4,TRBV28,TGTGCCAGCAGTCTGACGGAGGGGGGTGGAAAACTGTTTTTT,CASSLTEGGGKLFF
TRBD1,few,TRBJ1-2,TRBV9,TGTGCCAGCAGCCCGGGACAGGGAAGCTATGGCTACACCTTC,CASSPGQGSYGYTF
TRBD1,few,TRBJ2-1,TRBV7-3,TGTGCCAGCAGCAGGAAGACAGGGGACAATGAGCAGTTCTTC,CASSRKTGDNEQFF
-,many,TRBJ2-5,TRBV5-1,TGCGCCAGCAGCTTGGCCGCGCTCCCCCAAGAGACCCAGTACTTC,CASSLAALPQETQYF
-,-,TRBJ1-6,TRBV7-6,TGTGCCAGCAGCTTAGCGAAGGGAGGGTTGGGCCGAAATTCACCCCTCCACTTT,CASSLAKGGLGRNSPLHF
TRBD1,many,TRBJ2-7,TRBV18,TGTGCCAGCTCACCCGGGACAGGTTCCTACGAGCAGTACTTC,CASSPGTGSYEQYF
-,-,TRBJ2-2,TRBV3-1,TGTACCAGCAGCCTCAGGGTAGGGCATAGCGGGGAGCTGTTTTTT,CTSSLRVGHSGELFF
-,-,TRBJ2-5,TRBV29-1,TGCAGCGTTGACAGGGTCCAAGAGACCCAGTACTTC,CSVDRVQETQYF
TRBD2,-,TRBJ2-5,TRBV20-1,TGCAGTGCTAGGGCGATTTTAGGGAGGGACCAAGAGACCCAGTACTTC,CSARAILGRDQETQYF
TRBD1,few,TRBJ1-1,TRBV5-1,TGCGCCAGCACTTTAACTACAGGGGACACTGAAGCTTTCTTT,CASTLTTGDTEAFF
-,many,TRBJ2-6,TRBV5-1,TGCGCCAGCAGCTACAACAGGGCTGGGGCCAACGTCCTGACTTTC,CASSYNRAGANVLTF
TRBD2,-,TRBJ2-1,TRBV20-1,TGCAGTGCTACCGGGACCGGGAGGAATGAGCAGTTCTTC,CSATGTGRNEQFF
TRBD2,few,TRBJ2-5,TRBV3-1,TGTGCCAGCAGCCAAGTAGGAAGCGGGAGTCGAGAGACCCAGTACTTC,CASSQVGSGSRETQYF
-,-,TRBJ2-1,TRBV20-1,TGCAGTGCTACGGGAAATGAGGGCTACAATGAGCAGTTCTTC,CSATGNEGYNEQFF
TRBD2,once,TRBJ2-3,TRBV20-1,TGCAGTGCTAGGAGACTAGCGGGAGAAGGGAAAGATACGCAGTATTTT,CSARRLAGEGKDTQYF
-,-,TRBJ2-4,TRBV7-9,TGTGCCAGCAGCCTTGACTGGGATCTAGCCAAAAACATTCAGTACTTC,CASSLDWDLAKNIQYF
-,-,TRBJ1-1,TRBV19,TGTGCCAGTAGTATTGGACACCCAAACACTGAAGCTTTCTTT,CASSIGHPNTEAFF
-,-,TRBJ2-1,TRBV19,TGTGCCAGTAGTATACTCAACAATGAGCAGTTCTTC,CASSILNNEQFF
TRBD1,-,TRBJ1-5,TRBV6-2/TRBV6-3,TGTGCCAGCAGTTTTTTCGGACAGGCCAATCAGCCCCAGCATTTT,CASSFFGQANQPQHF
TRBD1,few,TRBJ1-2,TRBV5-1,TGCGCCAGCAGCTTGGGGACAGGGTACCATGGCTACACCTTC,CASSLGTGYHGYTF
-,-,TRBJ1-1,TRBV7-3,TGTGCCAGCAGCTTAGGTGCGGCAGGGTATGGTGGGAACACTGAAGCTTTCTTT,CASSLGAAGYGGNTEAFF
-,-,TRBJ2-5,TRBV27,TGTGCCAGCAGTTCCGCGGGGGCGAAGACCCAGTACTTC,CASSSAGAKTQYF
TRBD2,-,TRBJ2-1,TRBV7-2,TGTGCCAGCAGCTTGGGGGGAGGGGAAGCATACAATGAGCAGTTCTTC,CASSLGGGEAYNEQFF
TRBD1,-,TRBJ1-2,TRBV5-1,TGCGCCAGCAGCTTGGACAGGGGGTCTAACTATGGCTACACCTTC,CASSLDRGSNYGYTF
-,few,TRBJ2-6,TRBV7-9,TGTGCCAGCAGCTCCCTGTTCGGCTCTGGGGCCAACGTCCTGACTTTC,CASSSLFGSGANVLTF
TRBD2,-,TRBJ2-1,TRBV18,TGTGCCAGCTCACCAGCACAGACTAGCGGAAACAATGAGCAGTTCTTC,CASSPAQTSGNNEQFF
TRBD2,few,TRBJ2-5,TRBV24-1,TGTGCCACCAGTGACCACCTAGCGGGAGAGCAGTACTTC,CATSDHLAGEQYF
-,-,TRBJ2-1,TRBV19,TGTGCCAGTAGTATTACGGGTAACTACAATGAGCAGTTCTTC,CASSITGNYNEQFF
TRBD2,-,TRBJ2-5,TRBV20-1,TGCAGTGTTTACCCGGGGGGAAGGAGCACACAAATGGAGACCCAGTACTTC,CSVYPGGRSTQMETQYF
TRBD1,once,TRBJ2-6,TRBV4-1,TGCGCCAGCAGCCAACCGGACAGGGAGGCCAACGTCCTGACTTTC,CASSQPDREANVLTF
-,-,TRBJ1-1,TRBV6-5,TGTGCCAGCAGTTTATTGGAGTACACTGAAGCTTTCTTT,CASSLLEYTEAFF
TRBD1,few,TRBJ2-2,TRBV7-9,TGTGCCAGCAGCCAGACAGGGACCGGGGAGCTGTTTTTT,CASSQTGTGELFF
TRBD2,-,TRBJ2-4,TRBV4-1,TGCGCCAGCAGCCAAGCACCGGGACTAGCCCTTGTAGCCAAAAACATTCAGTACTTC,CASSQAPGLALVAKNIQYF
-,many,TRBJ2-5,TRBV4-1,TGCGCCAGCACGGAAAACTTAGCGGAGGTAGGAGAGACCCAGTACTTC,CASTENLAEVGETQYF
-,-,TRBJ2-3,TRBV6-5,TGTGCCACCGGGCAGGAAGGCACAGATACGCAGTATTTT,CATGQEGTDTQYF
-,-,TRBJ1-2,TRBV29-1,TGCAGCGCCTTTGGGGGGCAGTCCCTGACCGAATACACCTTC,CSAFGGQSLTEYTF
TRBD1,few,TRBJ1-2,TRBV6-1,TGTGCCAGCAGTCTAACCGCCGGACAGGGCTTCGGTGGCCACACCTTC,CASSLTAGQGFGGHTF
-,-,TRBJ2-7,TRBV20-1,TGCAGTGCTTGGAATAGCGGAACCCTCTCCTACGAGCAGTACTTC,CSAWNSGTLSYEQYF
TRBD2,few,TRBJ2-1,TRBV20-1,TGCAGTGCTAGGGACCCCGGGACTAGCGTCAATGAGCAGTTCTTC,CSARDPGTSVNEQFF
TRBD2,-,TRBJ2-1,TRBV18,TGTGCCAGCTCACTTTATTTAGCGGGAGCCTCTGCAAATGAGCAGTTCTTC,CASSLYLAGASANEQFF
-,-,TRBJ2-1,TRBV20-1,TGCAGTGTAGCGAGCTCCTACAATGAGCAGTTCTTC,CSVASSYNEQFF
-,few,TRBJ2-5,TRBV9,TGTGCCAGTAGCGGCGGCATATTGGGCGCGGAGACCCAGTACTTC,CASSGGILGAETQYF
TRBD1,few,TRBJ2-2,TRBV14,TGTGCCAGCAGCCCCTGGGACAGGGGCCCGAACACCGAGGAGCTGTTTTTT,CASSPWDRGPNTEELFF
-,once,TRBJ1-2,TRBV7-2,TGTGCCAGCAGACCGACAGGTTCTAACTATGGCTACACCTTC,CASRPTGSNYGYTF
-,-,TRBJ2-3,TRBV5-1,TGCGCCAGCAGCCCGACCCCAGCAACTAGCACAGATACGCAGTATTTT,CASSPTPATSTDTQYF